This T cell receptor (beta chain) was recovered during a study of shared clonotypes between healthy human individuals. Whole-study findings and limits: Non-shared clonotypes had lower generation probabilities than clonotypes shared by all four sorted-subset donors. The study found roughly 5% of naive CD4 clonotypes shared across four donors.

An assay was performed, and its level was deep. Libraries were prepared by immunoSEQ multiplex PCR; TCRdb keeps only in-frame clonotypes and omits some of them. This sample yields more than 550,000 clones, of which 92% are seen a single time; about a quarter belongs to the top ten. CD45RO-negative cells were positively selected for CCR7, leaving out terminally differentiated effector memory CD45RA+ cells. Concerning this clone: Its target is unknown.

The CDR3 is 15 amino acids. CDR1 is SEHNR, CDR2 FQNEAQ, per germline (reference sequence). V dropped 0 bases and J dropped 8 bases, with 13 bases sitting between them. The chain links TRBV7-9 to TRBJ1-4; maybe TRBD1 (6 bases). Sequenced sample: naive CD8+ T cells sorted from blood. The receptor was isolated from a man aged 25 to 45 in good health. CDR3 region: CASSLARTDREKLFF. Here the CDR3 DNA reads TGTGCCAGCAGCTTAGCGAGGACAGATAGAGAAAAACTGTTTTTT.